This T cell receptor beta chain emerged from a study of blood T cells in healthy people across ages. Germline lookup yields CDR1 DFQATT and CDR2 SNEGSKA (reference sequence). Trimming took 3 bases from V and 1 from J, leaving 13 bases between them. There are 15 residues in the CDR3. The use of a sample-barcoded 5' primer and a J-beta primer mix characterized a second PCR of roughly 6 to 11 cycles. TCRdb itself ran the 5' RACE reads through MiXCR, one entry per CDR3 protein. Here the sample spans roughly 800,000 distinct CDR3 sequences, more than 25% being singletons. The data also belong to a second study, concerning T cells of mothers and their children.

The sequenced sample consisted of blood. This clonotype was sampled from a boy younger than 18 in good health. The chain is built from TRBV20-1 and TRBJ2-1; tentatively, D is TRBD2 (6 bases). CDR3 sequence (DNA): TGCAGTGCTAGTCGGGAGTGGGGGTCCTACAATGAGCAGTTCTTC. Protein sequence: CSASREWGSYNEQFF.